These 20 T cell receptor beta chains came from one sample sequenced in a study of OX40 agonist ivuxolimab in advanced cancers. Sequenced by immunoSEQ multiplex PCR; TCRdb stores in-frame clones only, minus some. The sample lists about 96,000 clones, approximately 80% seen once, with roughly 5.8% in the top ten. Sequenced here: CD4+ or CD8+ T cells sorted from blood, sampled in a trial of the OX40 agonist ivuxolimab. These receptors all come from an adult with an advanced solid tumor such as melanoma, head and neck, liver or kidney cancer.

The V call is TRBV7-3, the J call TRBJ2-3; a weak D match, TRBD1 (6 bases). Germline CDR1 SGHTA, CDR2 FQGTGA. Trimming cost V 6 bases and J 0 bases, with 10 bases left between them. CDR3 size: 14 residues. In DNA form, the CDR3 reads TGTGCCAGCAGGAGCAGGGGAAGCACAGATACGCAGTATTTT. As protein: CASRSRGSTDTQYF.

The chain employs TRBV9 and TRBJ2-3, with 11 bases that match TRBD2. Germline CDR1 SGDLS, CDR2 YYNGEE. V shed 4 bases, J shed 4 bases, and the junction held 8 bases outside the gene matches. This CDR3 is 16 amino acids long. The CDR3 DNA is TGTGCCAGCAGCCCCCGACTAGCGGGGTTTTCAGATACGCAGTATTTT. It codes for CASSPRLAGFSDTQYF.

The rearrangement uses TRBV9 and TRBJ2-1; D is uncertain. Trimming shortened V by 0 bases and J by 6 bases, and 16 bases separated the two germline ends. Germline CDR1 SGDLS, CDR2 YYNGEE. This CDR3 has 16 residues. CDR3 loop: CASSVDKGSIANEQFF. The CDR3 DNA reads TGTGCCAGCAGCGTAGATAAGGGAAGTATAGCCAATGAGCAGTTCTTC.

The gene calls are TRBV9 and TRBJ2-1; 9 bases line up with TRBD1. J lost 7 bases, V lost 1 base, and 6 bases had no gene match. Per the germline V gene, CDR1 is SGDLS and CDR2 is YYNGEE. The CDR3 consists of 15 residues. CDR3 coding DNA: TGTGCCAGCAGCGTATCGGGGGACAGGGTGAATGAGCAGTTCTTC. Translation gives CASSVSGDRVNEQFF.

The CDR3: CASSPTASNQPQHF. DNA of the CDR3: TGTGCCAGTAGCCCGACGGCTAGCAATCAGCCCCAGCATTTT. The V gene is TRBV19, the J gene TRBJ1-5; D remains ambiguous. Trimming took 6 bases from V and 0 from J, leaving 9 bases between them. This CDR3 spans 14 amino acids. Germline CDR1 reads LNHDA; CDR2 reads SQIVND (reference sequence).

This chain joins TRBV11-2 and TRBJ2-6; 8 bases match TRBD1. The germline CDR1 and CDR2 sequences are SGHAT and FQNNGV. The V gene end was trimmed by 5 bases and the J gene end by 4 bases; junction bases not matched to a gene: 10. The CDR3 loop spans 17 amino acids. CDR3 in DNA: TGTGCCAGCAGCCGCCAGGGGGCTACGGGAGGGGCCAACGTCCTGACTTTC. It codes for CASSRQGATGGANVLTF. Variable domain in full (rest from reference TRBV11-2 and TRBJ2-6): EAGVAQSPRYKIIEKRQSVAFWCNPISGHATLYWYQQILGQGPKLLIQFQNNGVVDDSQLPKDRFSAERLKGVDSTLKIQPAKLEDSAVYLCASSRQGATGGANVLTFGAGSRLTVL.

The gene calls are TRBV5-1 and TRBJ2-2; 13 positions agree with TRBD2. This CDR3 has 19 amino acids. J lost 4 bases, V lost 0 bases, and 9 bases had no gene match. The germline V gene has CDR1 SGHRS and CDR2 YFSETQ. CDR3 DNA sequence: TGCGCCAGCAGCTTGGAACTACTAGCGGGGGGGCCAAGCACCGGGGAGCTGTTTTTT. Its translation is CASSLELLAGGPSTGELFF.

The count of this clone is one. The chain recombines TRBV27 with TRBJ2-3; 9 bases agree with TRBD1. CDR1 is MNHEY and CDR2 is SMNVEV in the germline V gene (reference sequence). V shed 6 bases and J 6 bases; nucleotides not matched to a gene: 10. This CDR3 spans 15 amino acids. CDR3 in DNA: TGTGCCAGCAGCCACCTTACAGGGGGCAGCGATACGCAGTATTTT. Protein sequence: CASSHLTGGSDTQYF.

This clone was seen once. The CDR3 DNA reads as TGTGCTAGTGGTCAGACTGGGACTAGCGGCTCCTACGAGCAGTACTTC. As protein: CASGQTGTSGSYEQYF. V is TRBV12-5 and J is TRBJ2-7; 11 nucleotides line up with TRBD2. The CDR3 is made up of 16 amino acids. CDR1 is LGHNT and CDR2 is FRNRAP in the germline V gene. Germline trimming cut 5 bases from V and 0 bases from J; bases unmatched to any gene: 6.

The V and J genes are TRBV4-2 and TRBJ1-6; D may be TRBD1 (6 bases). Germline V CDR1 and CDR2: LGHNA, YNFKEQ. Trimming left V 1 base short and J 7 bases short, with 14 bases between. The CDR3 is 16 amino acids. As DNA, the CDR3 is TGTGCCAGCAGCCAAGCCCCACAGGGTTCAAATTCACCCCTCCACTTT. It is translated as CASSQAPQGSNSPLHF.

The rearrangement uses TRBV5-1 and TRBJ1-3; 7 bases map to TRBD1. With 4 bases clipped from V and 0 bases from J, the junction kept 7 bases outside the gene matches. The CDR3 consists of 16 residues. Germline lookup yields CDR1 SGHRS and CDR2 YFSETQ. The CDR3 region has the DNA TGCGCCAGCAGCCCGACAGGGTCCGTCTCTGGAAACACCATATATTTT. Translating gives CASSPTGSVSGNTIYF.

J is TRBJ1-1 and V is TRBV19; 9 bases align to TRBD1. J gave up 5 bases and V 8 bases, and 6 bases lay outside the gene matches. In germline, CDR1 is LNHDA, CDR2 SQIVND (reference sequence). The CDR3 totals 13 residues. The CDR3, as DNA: TGTGCCAGTTCTAGGACAGGGGAAACTGAAGCTTTCTTT. Its protein product is CASSRTGETEAFF.

The rearrangement links TRBV19 to TRBJ2-1; TRBD2 matches at 9 bases. The CDR3 has 17 amino acids. The V gene's germline CDR1 is LNHDA and CDR2 SQIVND (reference sequence). J was trimmed by 6 bases and V by 4 bases; bases with no gene match: 13. Written as DNA, the CDR3 is TGTGCCAGTAGTACCCGCCCGTCTAGCGGGGATTCCAATGAGCAGTTCTTC. It yields the protein CASSTRPSSGDSNEQFF.

The V call is TRBV2, the J call TRBJ2-5; possibly TRBD1 or TRBD2 for D (5 bases each). This CDR3 comprises 23 residues. The germline V gene encodes CDR1 SNHLY and CDR2 FYNNEI. V was pared by 3 bases and J by 1 base, with 36 bases between. CDR3 loop: CASSDPLEAPSNPGTLAQETQYF. DNA of the CDR3: TGTGCCAGCAGTGACCCCCTTGAGGCCCCGAGTAACCCTGGGACGCTAGCCCAAGAGACCCAGTACTTC.

This chain uses TRBV4-3 with TRBJ2-5, with 9 bases matching TRBD2. The germline CDR1 and CDR2 sequences are LGHNA and YSLEER. This CDR3 has 14 residues. With 2 bases clipped from V and 5 bases from J, the junction kept 3 bases outside the gene matches. The CDR3 protein is CASSQLGLAETQYF. The CDR3 nucleotides are TGCGCCAGCAGCCAACTGGGACTAGCTGAGACCCAGTACTTC.

V usage is TRBV6-5 and J usage is TRBJ1-5; D is undetermined. The CDR3 consists of 15 residues. Trimming pared 6 bases from V and 2 bases from J, leaving 14 bases between. Germline loops: CDR1 MNHEY, CDR2 SVGAGI. The CDR3 is CASRPGGPRNQPQHF. CDR3 DNA sequence: TGTGCCAGCAGGCCTGGAGGCCCTCGCAATCAGCCCCAGCATTTT.

J is TRBJ2-7 and V is TRBV27; 10 positions match TRBD1. Germline V lookup: CDR1 MNHEY, CDR2 SMNVEV (reference sequence). V lost 5 bases to trimming and J lost 4 bases; unmatched junction nucleotides: 8. CDR3 length: 15 residues. For the CDR3, the DNA is TGTGCCAGCAGTCGTCAAAGGGACAGGGGATACGAGCAGTACTTC. Amino acid sequence: CASSRQRDRGYEQYF.

The V and J genes are TRBV9 and TRBJ1-3, with a possible D match to TRBD1 (6 bases). CDR3 size: 16 residues. Germline V gene lookup returns CDR1 SGDLS and CDR2 YYNGEE. Deletions cut 2 bases from V and 2 bases from J, with 14 bases between. CDR3 residues: CASSVRTGSAGNTIYF. The DNA for the CDR3 is TGTGCCAGCAGCGTTCGTACAGGGAGCGCTGGAAACACCATATATTTT.

The V and J genes are TRBV6-6 and TRBJ2-7; 11 bases match TRBD2. The CDR3 is 16 amino acids. Germline values: CDR1 MNHNY, CDR2 SVGAGI (reference sequence). The V gene end was trimmed by 10 bases and the J gene end by 4 bases; junction bases not matched to a gene: 15. DNA of the CDR3: TGTGCCACCCCACCGGGACTAGCGGCTTCAAGGTACGAGCAGTACTTC. This gives the protein CATPPGLAASRYEQYF.

This clone came up once. V is TRBV9 and J is TRBJ2-1; D gene unclear. CDR3 length: 13 residues. Between the trimmed V and J ends, which lost 0 bases and 9 bases, there was a span of 10 bases. The germline CDR1 and CDR2 sequences are SGDLS and YYNGEE. The CDR3 loop reads CASSVVGWGEQFF. The DNA of the CDR3 is TGTGCCAGCAGCGTAGTGGGTTGGGGTGAGCAGTTCTTC. The whole variable domain, remainder taken from reference TRBV9 and TRBJ2-1, is DSGVTQTPKHLITATGQRVTLRCSPRSGDLSVYWYQQSLDQGLQFLIQYYNGEERAKGNILERFSAQQFPDLHSELNLSSLELGDSALYFCASSVVGWGEQFFGPGTRLTVL.